The 8 T cell receptor beta chains below were found in one sample sequenced in a study of T cells after yellow fever vaccination. MiXCR was run by TCRdb on the 5' RACE reads, yielding one entry per CDR3 protein. The table has fewer than 650,000 distinct CDR3 sequences, 21% seen once. Sequencing was performed on PBMCs, taken 21 days after the first yellow fever vaccination. The receptors come from a man between 18 and 35 years old who received the YFV17D yellow fever vaccine.

The rearrangement uses TRBV27 and TRBJ2-7; 11 bases fit TRBD1. V shed 4 bases, J shed 4 bases, and the junction held 6 bases outside the gene matches. The CDR3 runs 15 residues. Germline lookup yields CDR1 MNHEY and CDR2 SMNVEV (reference sequence). Here the CDR3 reads CASSSNRDRGYEQYF. CDR3 in DNA: TGTGCCAGCAGTTCGAACCGGGACAGGGGGTACGAGCAGTACTTC.

This chain joins TRBV24-1 and TRBJ2-5; the D gene is possibly TRBD1 (7 bases). CDR1 and CDR2 from the germline V gene are KGHDR and SFDVKD. CDR3 length: 16 residues. V lost 4 bases to trimming and J lost 3 bases, with 17 bases between them. CDR3 region: CATSEDPDREEETQYF. The DNA of the CDR3 is TGTGCCACCAGTGAGGACCCCGACAGGGAGGAAGAGACCCAGTACTTC.

The rearrangement uses TRBV21-1 and TRBJ2-1; the D segment call TRBD2 is taken from the table without a DNA check. TRBV21-1 is marked as a pseudogene. The CDR3 runs to 18 residues. The CDR3 DNA is TGTGCCAGCACCGACCAGGACTGGTGGGGGGTTGAGGGTGATGAGCAGTTCTTC. Its translation: CASTDQDWWGVEGDEQFF.

This clonotype has more than one count but fewer than ten. The chain links TRBV6-1 to TRBJ1-4, with D tentatively TRBD1 (5 bases). The CDR3 has 18 amino acids. From germline, CDR1 is MNHNS and CDR2 SASEGT. Deletions cut 6 bases from V and 0 bases from J, with 20 bases between. CDR3 loop: CASRVGAPKQATNEKLFF. DNA of the CDR3: TGTGCCAGCAGGGTCGGGGCCCCTAAGCAAGCAACTAATGAAAAACTGTTTTTT.

The chain employs TRBV11-2 and TRBJ2-5; D is undetermined. CDR3 length: 14 amino acids. Germline V lookup: CDR1 SGHAT, CDR2 FQNNGV. V dropped 5 bases and J dropped 5 bases, with 15 bases sitting between them. The CDR3 DNA follows: TGTGCCAGCAGCGTAAGGGCCCTGGGGGAGACCCAGTACTTC. Amino acids: CASSVRALGETQYF. The full variable domain, rest sourced from reference TRBV11-2 and TRBJ2-5, is EAGVAQSPRYKIIEKRQSVAFWCNPISGHATLYWYQQILGQGPKLLIQFQNNGVVDDSQLPKDRFSAERLKGVDSTLKIQPAKLEDSAVYLCASSVRALGETQYFGPGTRLLVL.

This clonotype has only a few counts. The chain employs TRBV29-1 and TRBJ2-7; D unresolved. V gave up 5 bases and J gave up 5 bases, with 13 bases separating them. The CDR3 loop spans 12 amino acids. The germline gives CDR1 SQVTM, CDR2 ANQGSEA. CDR3 DNA sequence: TGCAGCGTTTCCGGGCCCCACCACGAGCAGTACTTC. Translating it yields CSVSGPHHEQYF.

The chain is built from TRBV5-1 and TRBJ2-7; 7 nucleotides line up with TRBD1. Per germline, CDR1 SGHRS and CDR2 YFSETQ. The CDR3 loop spans 15 amino acids. J lost 2 bases, V lost 2 bases, and 7 bases had no gene match. CDR3 amino acids: CASSLRQGLTYEQYF. DNA for the CDR3: TGCGCCAGCAGCTTAAGACAGGGCCTCACCTACGAGCAGTACTTC.

The chain has TRBV3-1 and TRBJ1-2; D not resolved. Trimming cost V 5 bases and J 8 bases, with 15 bases left between them. The CDR3 runs to 13 residues. CDR1 is LGHDT, CDR2 YNNKEL, per germline (reference sequence). CDR3 sequence (DNA): TGTGCCAGCAGCGAACGCACCTGGTACGGCTACACCTTC. Translated: CASSERTWYGYTF.